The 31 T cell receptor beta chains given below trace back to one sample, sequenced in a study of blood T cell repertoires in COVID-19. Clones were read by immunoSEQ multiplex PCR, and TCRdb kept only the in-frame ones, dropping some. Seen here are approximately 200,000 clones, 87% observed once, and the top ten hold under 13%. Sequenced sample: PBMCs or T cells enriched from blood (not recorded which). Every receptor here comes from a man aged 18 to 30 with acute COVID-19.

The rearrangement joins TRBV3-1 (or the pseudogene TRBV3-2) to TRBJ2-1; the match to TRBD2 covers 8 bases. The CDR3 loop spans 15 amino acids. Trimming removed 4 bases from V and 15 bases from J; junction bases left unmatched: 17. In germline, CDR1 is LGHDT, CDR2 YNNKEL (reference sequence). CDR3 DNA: TGTGCCAGCAGCCCCGCTGGCGGGAGGCTAGAATCGGGGTTCTTC. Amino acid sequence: CASSPAGGRLESGFF.

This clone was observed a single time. The CDR3 sequence: CASGTGDYSNQPQHF. The CDR3 nucleotides are TGTGCCTCTGGGACAGGCGATTATAGCAATCAGCCCCAGCATTTT. The chain couples TRBV28 to TRBJ1-5, with 8 bases that match TRBD1. The CDR3 length is 15 residues. Per germline, CDR1 MDHEN and CDR2 SYDVKM. Unmatched junction bases numbered 9, after V lost 11 bases and J lost 0 bases.

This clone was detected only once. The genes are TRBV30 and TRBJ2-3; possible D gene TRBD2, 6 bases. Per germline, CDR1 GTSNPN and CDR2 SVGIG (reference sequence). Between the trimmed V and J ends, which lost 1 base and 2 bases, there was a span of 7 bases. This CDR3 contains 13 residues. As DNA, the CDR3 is TGTGCCTGGAGTGGGGGGGACACAGATACGCAGTATTTT. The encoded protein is CAWSGGDTDTQYF.

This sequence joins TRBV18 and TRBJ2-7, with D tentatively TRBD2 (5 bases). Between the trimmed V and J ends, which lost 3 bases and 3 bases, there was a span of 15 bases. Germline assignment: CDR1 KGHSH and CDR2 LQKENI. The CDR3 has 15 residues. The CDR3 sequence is CASSPRPAVLYEQYF. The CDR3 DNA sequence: TGTGCCAGCTCACCGCGGCCAGCGGTACTCTACGAGCAGTACTTC.

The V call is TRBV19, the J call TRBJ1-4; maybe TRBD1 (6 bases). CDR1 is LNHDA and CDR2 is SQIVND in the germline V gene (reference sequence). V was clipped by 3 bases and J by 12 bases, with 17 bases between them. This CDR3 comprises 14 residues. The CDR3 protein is CASSIGGRGIELFF. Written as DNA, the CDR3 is TGTGCCAGTAGTATTGGTGGCAGGGGAATTGAACTGTTTTTT.

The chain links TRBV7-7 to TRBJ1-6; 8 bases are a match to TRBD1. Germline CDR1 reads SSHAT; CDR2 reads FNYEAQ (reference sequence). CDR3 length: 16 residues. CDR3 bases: TGTGCTAGCGGACCCAGGGGGCCGACCTATAATTCACCCCTCCACTTT. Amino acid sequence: CASGPRGPTYNSPLHF.

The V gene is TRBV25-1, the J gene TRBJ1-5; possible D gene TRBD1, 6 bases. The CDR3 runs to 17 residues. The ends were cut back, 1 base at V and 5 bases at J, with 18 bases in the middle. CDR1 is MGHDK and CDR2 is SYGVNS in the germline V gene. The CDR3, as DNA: TGTGCCAGCAGTGAATTCCGCATAGGGGGTGGTGATCAGCCCCAGCATTTT. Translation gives CASSEFRIGGGDQPQHF. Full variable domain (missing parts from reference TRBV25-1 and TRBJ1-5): EADIYQTPRYLVIGTGKKITLECSQTMGHDKMYWYQQDPGMELHLIHYSYGVNSTEKGDLSSESTVSRIRTEHFPLTLESARPSHTSQYLCASSEFRIGGGDQPQHFGDGTRLSIL.

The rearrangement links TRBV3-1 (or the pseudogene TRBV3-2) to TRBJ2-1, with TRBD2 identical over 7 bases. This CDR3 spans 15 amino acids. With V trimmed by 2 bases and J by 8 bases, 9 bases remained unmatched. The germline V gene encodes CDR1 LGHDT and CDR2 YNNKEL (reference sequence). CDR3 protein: CASSQLGGSEDEQFF. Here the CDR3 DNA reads TGTGCCAGCAGCCAATTGGGCGGGAGTGAGGATGAGCAGTTCTTC.

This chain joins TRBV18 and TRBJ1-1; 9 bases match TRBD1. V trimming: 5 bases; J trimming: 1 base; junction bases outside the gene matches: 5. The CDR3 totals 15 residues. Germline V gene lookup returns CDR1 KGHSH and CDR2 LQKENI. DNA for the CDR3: TGTGCCAGCTCAAACAGACAGGGGGGGAACACTGAAGCTTTCTTT. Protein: CASSNRQGGNTEAFF.

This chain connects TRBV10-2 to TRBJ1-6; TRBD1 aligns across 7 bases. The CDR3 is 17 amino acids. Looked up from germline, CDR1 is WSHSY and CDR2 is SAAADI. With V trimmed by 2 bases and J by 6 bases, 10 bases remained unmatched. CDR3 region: CASSEISGWDSNSPLHF. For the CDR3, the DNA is TGCGCCAGCAGTGAGATATCGGGTTGGGACAGTAATTCACCCCTCCACTTT.

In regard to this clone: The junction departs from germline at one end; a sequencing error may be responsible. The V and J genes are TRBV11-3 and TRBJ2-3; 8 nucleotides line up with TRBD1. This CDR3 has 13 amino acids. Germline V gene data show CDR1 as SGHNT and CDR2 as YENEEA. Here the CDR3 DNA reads TGTGCCAGCAGCTTGACAGGGGCCGATATGCAGTATTTT. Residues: CASSLTGADMQYF.

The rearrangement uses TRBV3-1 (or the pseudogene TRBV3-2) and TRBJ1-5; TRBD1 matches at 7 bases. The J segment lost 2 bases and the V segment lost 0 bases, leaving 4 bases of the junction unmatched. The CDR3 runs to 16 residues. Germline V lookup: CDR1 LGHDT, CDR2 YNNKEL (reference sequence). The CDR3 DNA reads TGTGCCAGCAGCCAAGATCGGCAGGGGGGCAATCAGCCCCAGCATTTT. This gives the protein CASSQDRQGGNQPQHF.

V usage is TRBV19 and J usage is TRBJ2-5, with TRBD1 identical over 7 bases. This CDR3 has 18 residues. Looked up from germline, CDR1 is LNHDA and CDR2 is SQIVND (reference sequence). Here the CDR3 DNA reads TGTCAACAACGGCCGAGACAGGGATTTTTAAACGGACAAGAGACCCAGTACTTC. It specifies CQQRPRQGFLNGQETQYF.

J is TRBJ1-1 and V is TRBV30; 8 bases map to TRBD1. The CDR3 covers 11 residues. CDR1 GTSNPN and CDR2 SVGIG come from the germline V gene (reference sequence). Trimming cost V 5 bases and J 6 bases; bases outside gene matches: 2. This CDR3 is CAWQQGAEAFF. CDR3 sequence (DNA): TGTGCCTGGCAACAGGGGGCTGAAGCTTTCTTT.

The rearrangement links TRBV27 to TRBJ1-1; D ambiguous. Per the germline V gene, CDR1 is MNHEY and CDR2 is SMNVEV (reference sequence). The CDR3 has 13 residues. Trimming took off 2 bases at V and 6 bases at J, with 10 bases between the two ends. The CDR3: CASSLTDVAEAFF. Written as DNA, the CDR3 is TGTGCCAGCAGTTTAACAGACGTTGCTGAAGCTTTCTTT.

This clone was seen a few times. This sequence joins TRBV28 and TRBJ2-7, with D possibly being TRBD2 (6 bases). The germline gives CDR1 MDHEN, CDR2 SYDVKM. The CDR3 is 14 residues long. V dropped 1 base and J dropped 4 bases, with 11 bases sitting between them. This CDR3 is CASSLSRGVYEQYF. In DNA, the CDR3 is TGTGCCAGCAGTTTATCTCGCGGGGTATACGAGCAGTACTTC.

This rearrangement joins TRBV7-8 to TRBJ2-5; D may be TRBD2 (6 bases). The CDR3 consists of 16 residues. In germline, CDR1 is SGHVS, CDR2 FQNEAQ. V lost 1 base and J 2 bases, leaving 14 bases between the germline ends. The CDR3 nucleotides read TGTGCCAGCAGCTTAGGGGGAGGAGGTTTTCAAGAGACCCAGTACTTC. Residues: CASSLGGGGFQETQYF.

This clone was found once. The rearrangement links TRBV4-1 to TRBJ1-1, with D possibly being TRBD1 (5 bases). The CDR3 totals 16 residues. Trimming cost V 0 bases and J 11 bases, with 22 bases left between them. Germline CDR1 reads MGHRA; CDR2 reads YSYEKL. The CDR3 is CASSQEGGIGEGLAFF. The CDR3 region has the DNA TGCGCCAGCAGCCAAGAGGGGGGGATCGGCGAAGGGCTTGCTTTCTTT.

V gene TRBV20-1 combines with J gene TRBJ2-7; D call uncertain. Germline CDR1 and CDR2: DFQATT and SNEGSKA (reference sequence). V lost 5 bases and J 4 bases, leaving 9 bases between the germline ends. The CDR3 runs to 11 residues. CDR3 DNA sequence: TGCAGTGCTCAGATTGTTTACGAGCAGTACTTC. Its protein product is CSAQIVYEQYF.

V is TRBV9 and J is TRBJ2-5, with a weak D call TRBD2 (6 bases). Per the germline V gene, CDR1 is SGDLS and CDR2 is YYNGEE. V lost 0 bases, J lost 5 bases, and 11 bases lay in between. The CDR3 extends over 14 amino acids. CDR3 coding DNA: TGTGCCAGCAGCGTAGGGAGGGGACGGGAGACCCAGTACTTC. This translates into CASSVGRGRETQYF.

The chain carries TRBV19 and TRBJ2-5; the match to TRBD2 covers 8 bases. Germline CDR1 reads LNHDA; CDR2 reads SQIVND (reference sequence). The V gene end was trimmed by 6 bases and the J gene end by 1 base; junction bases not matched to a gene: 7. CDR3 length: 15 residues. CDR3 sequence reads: CASSSRTSGQETQYF. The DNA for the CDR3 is TGTGCCAGTAGCTCCAGAACTAGCGGCCAAGAGACCCAGTACTTC.

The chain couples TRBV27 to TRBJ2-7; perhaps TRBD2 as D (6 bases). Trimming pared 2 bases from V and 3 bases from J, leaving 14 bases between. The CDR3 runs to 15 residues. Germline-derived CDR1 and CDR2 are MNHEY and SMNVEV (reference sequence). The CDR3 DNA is TGTGCCAGCAGTTTAGCGGCTAGCGAATACTACGAGCAGTACTTC. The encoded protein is CASSLAASEYYEQYF.

The CDR3 nucleotides read TGTGCCAGCAGTACAACCCCTTCCCGGGAGGGCCGATCCTACAATGAGCAGTTCTTC. The encoded protein is CASSTTPSREGRSYNEQFF. The chain couples TRBV27 to TRBJ2-1; TRBD2 matches at 8 bases. The ends lost 5 bases at V and 1 base at J; junction bases unmatched: 16. Germline CDR1 MNHEY, CDR2 SMNVEV (reference sequence). The CDR3 loop spans 19 amino acids.

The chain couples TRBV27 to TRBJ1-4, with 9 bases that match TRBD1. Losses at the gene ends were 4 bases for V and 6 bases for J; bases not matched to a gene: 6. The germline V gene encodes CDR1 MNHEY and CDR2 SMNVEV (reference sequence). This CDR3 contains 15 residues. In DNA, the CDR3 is TGTGCCAGCAGTTCCAAGACAGGGGGGGATGAAAAACTGTTTTTT. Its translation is CASSSKTGGDEKLFF. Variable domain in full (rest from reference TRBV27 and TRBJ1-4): EAQVTQNPRYLITVTGKKLTVTCSQNMNHEYMSWYRQDPGLGLRQIYYSMNVEVTDKGDVPEGYKVSRKEKRNFPLILESPSPNQTSLYFCASSSKTGGDEKLFFGSGTQLSVL.

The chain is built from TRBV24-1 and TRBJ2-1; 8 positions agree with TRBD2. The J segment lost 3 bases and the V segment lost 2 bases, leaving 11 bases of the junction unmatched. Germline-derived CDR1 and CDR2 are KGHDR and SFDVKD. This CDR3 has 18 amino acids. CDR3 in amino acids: CATSDSTALAGSYNEQFF. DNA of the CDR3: TGTGCCACCAGTGATTCGACAGCCCTAGCGGGTAGCTACAATGAGCAGTTCTTC.

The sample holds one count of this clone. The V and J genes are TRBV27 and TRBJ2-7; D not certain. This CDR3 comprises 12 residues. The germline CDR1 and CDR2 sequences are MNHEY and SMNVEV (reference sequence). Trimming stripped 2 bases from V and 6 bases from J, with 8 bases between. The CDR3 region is CASSLGGSEQYF. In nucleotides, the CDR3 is TGTGCCAGCAGTTTAGGCGGTAGCGAGCAGTACTTC.

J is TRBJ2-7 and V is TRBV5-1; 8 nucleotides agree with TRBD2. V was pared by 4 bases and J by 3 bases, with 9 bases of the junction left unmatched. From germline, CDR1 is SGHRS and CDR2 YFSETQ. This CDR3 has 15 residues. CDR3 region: CASSQWAGTSYEQYF. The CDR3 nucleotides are TGCGCCAGCAGCCAATGGGCCGGGACTAGCTACGAGCAGTACTTC.

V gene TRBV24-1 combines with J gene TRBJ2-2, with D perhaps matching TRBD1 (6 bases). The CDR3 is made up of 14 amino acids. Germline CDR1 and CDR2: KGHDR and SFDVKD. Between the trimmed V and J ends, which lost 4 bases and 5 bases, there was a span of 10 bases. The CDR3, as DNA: TGTGCCACCAGTGACTCAACAGGGACCGGGGAGCTGTTTTTT. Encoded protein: CATSDSTGTGELFF.

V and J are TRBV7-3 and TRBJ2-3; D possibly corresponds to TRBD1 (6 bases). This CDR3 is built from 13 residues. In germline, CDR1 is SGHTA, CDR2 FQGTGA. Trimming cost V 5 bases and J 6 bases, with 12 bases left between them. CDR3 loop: CASSPTGSDTQYF. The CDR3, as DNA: TGTGCCAGCAGCCCTACAGGGTCCGATACGCAGTATTTT.

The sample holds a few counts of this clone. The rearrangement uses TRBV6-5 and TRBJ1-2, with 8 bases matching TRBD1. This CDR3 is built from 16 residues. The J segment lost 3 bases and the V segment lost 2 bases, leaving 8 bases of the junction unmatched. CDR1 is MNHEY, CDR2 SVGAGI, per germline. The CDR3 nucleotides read TGTGCCAGCAGTTACAGGGACAGGCCGGAGTACTATGGCTACACCTTC. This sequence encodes CASSYRDRPEYYGYTF.

This CDR3 reads CAWNNPWGHRNTIYF. The DNA of the CDR3 is TGTGCCTGGAATAACCCTTGGGGGCACCGAAACACCATATATTTT. The rearrangement uses TRBV30 and TRBJ1-3; a possible D gene is TRBD1 (6 bases). CDR1 is GTSNPN, CDR2 SVGIG, per germline (reference sequence). The CDR3 has 15 amino acids. V lost 4 bases and J lost 5, with 18 bases in between.